The present T cell receptor (beta chain) was sequenced within a study of T cells in Graves' hyperthyroidism and ophthalmopathy. Study outcomes and limitations: Model output signaled ophthalmopathy a median about 6.3 months ahead of onset.

There are many counts of this clonotype. The antigen is not known. V gave up 2 bases and J gave up 4 bases, with 12 bases separating them. The CDR3 is 14 amino acids. What was amplified from RNA transcripts were TCR beta CDR3 regions. A set of HTBI primers served as the primers for a first-round RT-PCR of the TCR CDR3. TCRdb analysed the multiplex PCR reads with MiXCR anew, one entry per CDR3 protein. The profile shows around 500,000 distinct CDR3 sequences, approximately 14% of them singletons. Graves' hyperthyroidism without ophthalmopathy progression within 18 months was termed stable. Together with thyroid ultrasound, orbital computed tomography, serum thyroxine and TRAb, clinical symptoms were used for diagnoses. PBMCs were sourced from less than 12 ml fresh peripheral blood.

The genes are TRBV12-3 or TRBV12-4 and TRBJ2-7, with no clear D. The sample taken for sequencing was blood. The source is a woman aged 40 to 49 with Graves' hyperthyroidism. The CDR3 DNA sequence: TGTGCCAGCAGTTTAAATTTCGATAGGTACGAGCAGTACTTC. Protein product: CASSLNFDRYEQYF.